The next 11 T cell receptor beta chains were all read from a single sample in a study of OX40 agonist ivuxolimab in advanced cancers. Assay: immunoSEQ multiplex PCR; the TCRdb copy retains only in-frame clones and omits some. This sample yields about 110,000 clones, of which more than 70% are seen a single time; 0.27% belongs to the top ten. The material was CD4+ or CD8+ T cells sorted from blood, obtained in a trial of the OX40 agonist ivuxolimab. Receptors originate from an adult with an advanced solid tumor such as melanoma, head and neck, liver or kidney cancer.

V is TRBV9 and J is TRBJ2-5; D may correspond to TRBD1 or TRBD2 (6 bases each). Trimming removed 0 bases at V and 4 bases at J, with 16 bases between. The length of the CDR3 is 16 residues. Germline V CDR1 and CDR2: SGDLS, YYNGEE. The CDR3 DNA reads TGTGCCAGCAGCGTAGGGGCCGGGGGCTCAGGAGAGACCCAGTACTTC. Translating gives CASSVGAGGSGETQYF.

V is TRBV6-6 and J is TRBJ1-1; D gene unclear. The V end lost 6 bases, the J end lost 3 bases, and 11 bases lay between the germline ends. The CDR3 has 13 amino acids. CDR1 is MNHNY, CDR2 SVGAGI, per germline (reference sequence). CDR3 in DNA: TGTGCCAGCAGCCTTATAACCGACACTGAAGCTTTCTTT. It translates to CASSLITDTEAFF.

This chain joins TRBV28 and TRBJ1-2; possible D gene TRBD1, 6 bases. Germline V CDR1 and CDR2: MDHEN, SYDVKM. CDR3 size: 13 residues. Trimming took off 3 bases at V and 8 bases at J, with 13 bases between the two ends. The CDR3 spells CASSLAGAIGYTF. The CDR3 nucleotides read TGTGCCAGCAGTTTGGCGGGGGCGATAGGCTACACCTTC.

The CDR3 DNA reads TGTGCCAGTAGTATGGGACAGGAGGCAGATCAGCCCCAGCATTTT. Its translation: CASSMGQEADQPQHF. The chain carries TRBV19 and TRBJ1-5; 8 positions match TRBD1. CDR3 length: 15 amino acids. From germline, CDR1 is LNHDA and CDR2 SQIVND (reference sequence). V lost 3 bases, J lost 5 bases, and 6 bases stayed unmatched. Combining the CDR3 with reference TRBV19 and TRBJ1-5 gives the whole variable domain DGGITQSPKYLFRKEGQNVTLSCEQNLNHDAMYWYRQDPGQGLRLIYYSQIVNDFQKGDIAEGYSVSREKKESFPLTVTSAQKNPTAFYLCASSMGQEADQPQHFGDGTRLSIL.

This clone was counted a single time. The V and J genes are TRBV6-5 and TRBJ1-3; D may be TRBD1 (5 bases). The ends were cut back, 2 bases at V and 0 bases at J, with 11 bases in the middle. This CDR3 spans 16 amino acids. Germline V CDR1 and CDR2: MNHEY, SVGAGI. The CDR3 reads CASSYPPGDSGNTIYF. CDR3 DNA: TGTGCCAGCAGTTACCCCCCGGGGGACTCTGGAAACACCATATATTTT.

The chain employs TRBV29-1 and TRBJ1-2; D remains ambiguous. Trimming cost V 7 bases and J 3 bases, with 15 bases left between them. The CDR3 contains 13 residues. CDR1 and CDR2 (germline): SQVTM, ANQGSEA. Written as DNA, the CDR3 is TGCAGCGCCGATGGAGGGTGGTACTATGGCTACACCTTC. As protein: CSADGGWYYGYTF.

V usage is TRBV10-3 and J usage is TRBJ1-3; tentative D call: TRBD1 (5 bases). Between the trimmed V and J ends, which lost 9 bases and 0 bases, there was a span of 9 bases. This CDR3 spans 13 amino acids. CDR1 is ENHRY and CDR2 is SYGVKD in the germline V gene. CDR3 amino acids: CAIQRGSGNTIYF. CDR3 DNA sequence: TGTGCCATACAGAGGGGCTCTGGAAACACCATATATTTT.

The chain links TRBV7-9 to TRBJ1-2; D not certain. This CDR3 contains 13 residues. Germline CDR1 and CDR2: SEHNR and FQNEAQ (reference sequence). Trimming stripped 3 bases from V and 10 bases from J, with 15 bases between. The CDR3 reads CASSFSMARDYTF. The CDR3 bases are TGTGCCAGCAGCTTTAGCATGGCCCGAGACTACACCTTC.

This clone appeared once. The chain uses TRBV9 and TRBJ2-7; no clear D gene. This CDR3 has 14 amino acids. Germline CDR1 is SGDLS and CDR2 is YYNGEE. V dropped 0 bases and J dropped 3 bases, with 10 bases sitting between them. As DNA, the CDR3 is TGTGCCAGCAGCGTAGGTGGGCTAGGCTACGAGCAGTACTTC. Protein product: CASSVGGLGYEQYF.

V and J are TRBV9 and TRBJ1-5; D uncertain. The CDR3 totals 15 residues. Trimming cost V 4 bases and J 0 bases, with 11 bases left between them. Germline CDR1 reads SGDLS; CDR2 reads YYNGEE. The CDR3 sequence is CASSPLGISNQPQHF. The CDR3 DNA follows: TGTGCCAGCAGCCCGTTGGGGATTAGCAATCAGCCCCAGCATTTT.

The chain couples TRBV6-1 to TRBJ1-4; 7 bases match TRBD1. The germline V gene has CDR1 MNHNS and CDR2 SASEGT. CDR3 size: 15 residues. V shed 2 bases, J shed 4 bases, and the junction held 4 bases outside the gene matches. The CDR3 DNA follows: TGTGCCAGCAGTGAAAGGGGACAGTATAATGAAAAACTGTTTTTT. As protein: CASSERGQYNEKLFF.